Given below is one T cell receptor beta chain in context. The target antigen is unknown. The CDR3 consists of 16 residues. V lost 5 bases to trimming and J lost 0 bases; unmatched junction nucleotides: 5. Germline assignment: CDR1 LNHDA and CDR2 SQIVND (reference sequence). This record comes from a study of cytomegalovirus exposure and HLA in healthy donors. Overall study results and limits: When a later analysis compared HLA-associated TCR beta chains with equally common others, the HLA-associated chains turned out to be more clonally expanded and to have lower generation probabilities. Reported performance of the classifier showed diagnosis of cytomegalovirus status with high specificity and sensitivity. Some public TCRs appeared in many individuals, while most sequences were rare.

The PCR used 60 Vbeta and 13 Jbeta primers. Method: immunoSEQ multiplex PCR; TCRdb's copy keeps in-frame clones and lacks some. Found here are more than 120,000 clones, around 80% of them singletons; the top ten hold roughly 2.9%. Sample: PBMCs. This chain links TRBV19 with TRBJ1-5; 9 nucleotides align to TRBD1. The source of this sequence is a woman aged 25 to 39 in good health and CMV-seronegative. This CDR3 reads CASSPGQGNSNQPQHF. DNA of the CDR3: TGTGCCAGTAGTCCCGGACAGGGGAATAGCAATCAGCCCCAGCATTTT.